The 3 T cell receptor beta chains below were found in one sample sequenced in a study of cytomegalovirus exposure and HLA in healthy donors. Profiling relied on immunoSEQ multiplex PCR, and the TCRdb table lists in-frame clones only, not all of them. The data show more than 65,000 clones, 85% to 95% seen once. Sequenced input: PBMCs. These TCRs come from a man between 18 and 35 years old in good health and CMV-seronegative.

The gene calls are TRBV19 and TRBJ1-2, with 7 bases identical to TRBD1. This CDR3 has 13 residues. V lost 5 bases to trimming and J lost 4 bases; unmatched junction nucleotides: 4. From germline, CDR1 is LNHDA and CDR2 SQIVND (reference sequence). DNA of the CDR3: TGTGCCAGTAGTGTGGGACAGCTCTATGGCTACACCTTC. Its protein product is CASSVGQLYGYTF.

The chain has TRBV27 and TRBJ2-7; tentatively, D is TRBD1 (6 bases). The germline CDR1 and CDR2 sequences are MNHEY and SMNVEV (reference sequence). Trimming removed 7 bases at V and 4 bases at J, with 14 bases between. The CDR3 contains 13 residues. The CDR3 loop is CASKWGRKYEQYF. CDR3 coding DNA: TGTGCCAGCAAATGGGGGCGCAAGTACGAGCAGTACTTC.

This chain joins TRBV19 and TRBJ1-3, with 7 nucleotides matching TRBD1. The CDR3 sequence is 15 residues long. The germline CDR1 and CDR2 sequences are LNHDA and SQIVND (reference sequence). Germline trimming cut 5 bases from V and 5 bases from J; bases unmatched to any gene: 9. The CDR3 DNA is TGTGCCAGTAGTTACAGGGGACGGGTGAGAAACACCATATATTTT. Its translation: CASSYRGRVRNTIYF.